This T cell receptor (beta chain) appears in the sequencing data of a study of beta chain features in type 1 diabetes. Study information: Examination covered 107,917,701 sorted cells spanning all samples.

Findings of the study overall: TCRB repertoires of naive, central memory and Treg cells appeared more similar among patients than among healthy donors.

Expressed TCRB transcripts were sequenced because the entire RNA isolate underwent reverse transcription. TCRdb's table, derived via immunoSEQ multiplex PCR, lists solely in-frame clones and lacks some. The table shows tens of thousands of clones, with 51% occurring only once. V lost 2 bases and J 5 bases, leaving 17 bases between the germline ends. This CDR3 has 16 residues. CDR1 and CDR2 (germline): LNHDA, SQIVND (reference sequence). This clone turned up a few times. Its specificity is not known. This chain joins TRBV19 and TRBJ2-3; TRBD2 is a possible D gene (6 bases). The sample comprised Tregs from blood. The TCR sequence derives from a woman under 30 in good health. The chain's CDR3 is CASSITSLRIGDTQYF. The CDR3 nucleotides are TGTGCCAGTAGTATAACTAGCTTGAGGATCGGAGATACGCAGTATTTT.